This T cell receptor (beta chain) comes out of a study of cytomegalovirus exposure and HLA in healthy donors. The CDR3 is 12 residues long. CDR1 MNHEY and CDR2 SVGAGI come from the germline V gene. Trimming removed 4 bases from V and 3 bases from J, with 3 bases in between. The PCR ran on 60 Vbeta and 13 Jbeta primers. The repertoire was sequenced with immunoSEQ multiplex PCR; TCRdb's copy has only in-frame clones and lacks some. This sample has roughly 190,000 clones, with 75% to 80% found just once. Sequencing used PBMCs. This TCR came from a woman in her twenties or thirties in good health and CMV-seropositive. This chain uses TRBV6-5 with TRBJ2-2; no clear D. The CDR3 coding sequence is TGTGCCAGCAGTTCCGACACCGGGGAGCTGTTTTTT. Protein sequence: CASSSDTGELFF.